A single sample gave rise to the 25 T cell receptor beta chains below, sequenced in a study of OX40 agonist ivuxolimab in advanced cancers. The repertoire was sequenced with immunoSEQ multiplex PCR; TCRdb's copy has only in-frame clones and lacks some. This sample has tens of thousands of clones, with about 87% found just once. The specimen was CD4+ or CD8+ T cells sorted from blood, collected in a trial of the OX40 agonist ivuxolimab. The origin of the receptors is an adult with an advanced solid tumor such as melanoma, head and neck, liver or kidney cancer.

The CDR3 reads CASSRQNNEQFF. As DNA, the CDR3 is TGTGCCAGCTCACGGCAGAACAATGAGCAGTTCTTC. The gene calls are TRBV18 and TRBJ2-1; no firm D call. Germline values: CDR1 KGHSH, CDR2 LQKENI. The CDR3 is 12 residues long. V lost 4 bases, J lost 5 bases, and 6 bases lay in between.

The CDR3 spells CASSLRLAGYNEQFF. For the CDR3, the DNA is TGTGCCAGCAGTTTACGACTAGCGGGGTACAATGAGCAGTTCTTC. The J gene is TRBJ2-1, the V gene TRBV28; 11 nucleotides agree with TRBD2. The germline V gene has CDR1 MDHEN and CDR2 SYDVKM. CDR3 size: 15 residues. Trimming cost V 2 bases and J 4 bases; bases outside gene matches: 1.

The genes are TRBV19 and TRBJ1-6, with TRBD1 identical over 10 bases. The CDR3 totals 14 residues. Germline assignment: CDR1 LNHDA and CDR2 SQIVND (reference sequence). Germline trimming cut 6 bases from V and 8 bases from J; bases unmatched to any gene: 4. CDR3 residues: CASSRDRGDSPLHF. The CDR3 nucleotides read TGTGCCAGTAGCAGGGACAGGGGTGATTCACCCCTCCACTTT.

This clone has just one count. This chain links TRBV7-6 with TRBJ1-5, with TRBD1 as a possible D gene (5 bases). V was pared by 1 base and J by 3 bases, with 13 bases between. Germline assignment: CDR1 SGHVS and CDR2 FNYEAQ. The CDR3 has 16 amino acids. The CDR3 spells CASSLGAAGVNQPQHF. CDR3 DNA: TGTGCCAGCAGCTTAGGGGCCGCGGGGGTCAATCAGCCCCAGCATTTT.

The chain uses TRBV10-2 and TRBJ1-1, with no clear D. Germline V gene sequence: CDR1 WSHSY, CDR2 SAAADI. The CDR3 is 12 residues long. V lost 6 bases to trimming and J lost 1 base, with 6 bases between them. This CDR3 is CASRFQNTEAFF. The CDR3 bases are TGCGCCAGCAGGTTTCAGAACACTGAAGCTTTCTTT.

The chain combines TRBV9 with TRBJ1-3; no definite D call. Germline CDR1 reads SGDLS; CDR2 reads YYNGEE. V dropped 0 bases and J dropped 2 bases, with 12 bases sitting between them. CDR3 length equals 16 residues. The CDR3 nucleotides read TGTGCCAGCAGCGTAGCTGGCGCTACCACTGGAAACACCATATATTTT. It codes for CASSVAGATTGNTIYF.

J is TRBJ2-2 and V is TRBV18; TRBD1 agrees at 10 bases. V was clipped by 5 bases and J by 0 bases; unmatched bases: 3. Germline V gives CDR1 KGHSH, CDR2 LQKENI. This CDR3 spans 16 amino acids. CDR3 amino acids: CASSRQGASNTGELFF. The CDR3, as DNA: TGTGCCAGCTCAAGACAGGGGGCCTCGAACACCGGGGAGCTGTTTTTT.

The CDR3 DNA sequence: TGTGCCAGCAGAAGGGACTTTAATTCACCCCTCCACTTT. Translating gives CASRRDFNSPLHF. V is TRBV6-4 and J is TRBJ1-6; D is perhaps TRBD1 (5 bases). CDR1 MRHNA and CDR2 SNTAGT come from the germline V gene. CDR3 length: 13 amino acids. Trimming took off 6 bases at V and 6 bases at J, with 9 bases between the two ends.

J is TRBJ1-1 and V is TRBV5-5; D might be TRBD1 (5 bases). This CDR3 is 14 amino acids long. The germline CDR1 and CDR2 sequences are SGHKS and YYEKEE (reference sequence). The V end lost 2 bases, the J end lost 0 bases, and 8 bases lay between the germline ends. CDR3 in amino acids: CASSFGAVNTEAFF. CDR3 in DNA: TGTGCCAGCAGCTTCGGGGCCGTGAACACTGAAGCTTTCTTT.

This rearrangement joins TRBV7-2 to TRBJ2-1, with 12 bases fitting TRBD2. V dropped 6 bases and J dropped 4; count of bases not matched to a gene: 4. Germline CDR1 is SGHTA and CDR2 is FQGNSA. CDR3 length equals 15 residues. The CDR3 bases are TGTGCCAGCAGACCAGGACTAGCGGGGTACAATGAGCAGTTCTTC. Its translation: CASRPGLAGYNEQFF.

V is TRBV5-1 and J is TRBJ2-1; 8 bases agree with TRBD2. This CDR3 is 16 amino acids long. Trimming took 1 base from V and 2 from J; bases not matched to a gene: 5. In germline, CDR1 is SGHRS, CDR2 YFSETQ. The CDR3 is CASSLSTSGTYNEQFF. Written as DNA, the CDR3 is TGCGCCAGCAGCTTGAGCACTAGCGGAACCTACAATGAGCAGTTCTTC. The full variable domain, completed using reference TRBV5-1 and TRBJ2-1, is KAGVTQTPRYLIKTRGQQVTLSCSPISGHRSVSWYQQTPGQGLQFLFEYFSETQRNKGNFPGRFSGRQFSNSRSEMNVSTLELGDSALYLCASSLSTSGTYNEQFFGPGTRLTVL.

The J gene is TRBJ1-4, the V gene TRBV18; perhaps TRBD1 as D (5 bases). The germline V gene has CDR1 KGHSH and CDR2 LQKENI. The length of the CDR3 is 16 residues. Deletions cut 0 bases from V and 0 bases from J, with 8 bases between. The CDR3 nucleotides are TGTGCCAGCTCACCACCATCCAGGGCAACTAATGAAAAACTGTTTTTT. Translated: CASSPPSRATNEKLFF.

This clone was seen once. The chain carries TRBV7-9 and TRBJ2-7; maybe TRBD2 (5 bases). The length of the CDR3 is 13 residues. The V end was cut by 5 bases, the J end by 5 bases, with 13 bases between. Per the germline V gene, CDR1 is SEHNR and CDR2 is FQNEAQ (reference sequence). CDR3 nucleotide sequence: TGTGCCAGCAGCACGACTCCGGGGAACGAGCAGTACTTC. Translated: CASSTTPGNEQYF. The full variable domain, with the rest looked up from reference TRBV7-9 and TRBJ2-7, is DTGVSQNPRHKITKRGQNVTFRCDPISEHNRLYWYRQTLGQGPEFLTYFQNEAQLEKSRLLSDRFSAERPKGSFSTLEIQRTEQGDSAMYLCASSTTPGNEQYFGPGTRLTVT.

The chain is built from TRBV7-9 and TRBJ1-1, with D possibly TRBD1 on 6 matching bases. The CDR3 covers 15 residues. The germline V and J ends were trimmed by 1 base and 5 bases, with 14 bases remaining between them. Germline V gene data show CDR1 as SEHNR and CDR2 as FQNEAQ (reference sequence). CDR3 in DNA: TGTGCCAGCAGCTTAGTGGGGGGCGCTGGGACTGAAGCTTTCTTT. This sequence encodes CASSLVGGAGTEAFF.

The chain has TRBV6-6 and TRBJ1-5; no firm D call. V lost 2 bases and J 3 bases, leaving 8 bases between the germline ends. The CDR3 runs to 14 residues. Germline assignment: CDR1 MNHNY and CDR2 SVGAGI (reference sequence). In DNA, the CDR3 is TGTGCCAGCAGTTACGGCAGGAACAATCAGCCCCAGCATTTT. This sequence encodes CASSYGRNNQPQHF.

The chain is built from TRBV28 and TRBJ2-2, with D possibly being TRBD1 or TRBD2 (5 bases each). V was clipped by 10 bases and J by 7 bases, with 13 bases between them. From germline, CDR1 is MDHEN and CDR2 SYDVKM. The CDR3 runs 12 residues. In DNA, the CDR3 is TGTGCCATCTCCCGGGGCCTCGGGGAGCTGTTTTTT. Its protein is CAISRGLGELFF.

The chain employs TRBV9 and TRBJ1-1; possibly TRBD1 for D (5 bases). CDR1 is SGDLS, CDR2 YYNGEE, per germline. This CDR3 is built from 15 residues. With 0 bases removed from V and 5 bases from J, the gap between germline ends came to 14 bases. CDR3 DNA sequence: TGTGCCAGCAGCGTAGTAGGAGGGGCTCGTACTGAAGCTTTCTTT. Residues: CASSVVGGARTEAFF.

The rearrangement joins TRBV18 to TRBJ1-1; 7 bases map to TRBD1. CDR1 is KGHSH and CDR2 is LQKENI in the germline V gene. The CDR3 totals 12 residues. The V and J ends lost 7 bases and 8 bases, in that order; junction bases with no gene match: 7. CDR3 protein: CASLRDRREAFF. The CDR3 DNA is TGTGCCAGCTTAAGGGACAGACGAGAAGCTTTCTTT.

V gene TRBV5-4 combines with J gene TRBJ2-1; TRBD2 matches at 12 bases. The CDR3 is 15 residues long. Germline V gene lookup returns CDR1 SGHNT and CDR2 YYREEE (reference sequence). With V trimmed by 5 bases and J by 8 bases, 8 bases remained unmatched. CDR3 residues: CASRATSGSEDEQFF. CDR3 bases: TGTGCCAGCAGAGCGACTAGCGGGAGTGAGGATGAGCAGTTCTTC.

The V call is TRBV7-9, the J call TRBJ2-5, with TRBD1 identical over 11 bases. Germline assignment: CDR1 SEHNR and CDR2 FQNEAQ (reference sequence). The trim removed 6 bases at V and 4 bases at J, leaving 1 base unmatched. The CDR3 runs 13 residues. CDR3 in amino acids: CASRDRGRETQYF. Written as DNA, the CDR3 is TGTGCCAGCAGGGACAGGGGGCGAGAGACCCAGTACTTC.

The gene calls are TRBV19 and TRBJ2-6; possible D gene TRBD1, 5 bases. This CDR3 is built from 15 residues. Per germline, CDR1 LNHDA and CDR2 SQIVND (reference sequence). V was shortened by 3 bases and J by 4 bases, with 10 bases between the two germline ends. The CDR3 sequence: CASSIPGPGANVLTF. The CDR3 nucleotides are TGTGCCAGTAGTATCCCAGGGCCCGGGGCCAACGTCCTGACTTTC.

The J gene is TRBJ1-1, the V gene TRBV29-1; 7 bases are shared with TRBD1. The germline CDR1 and CDR2 sequences are SQVTM and ANQGSEA. CDR3 length: 13 residues. Trimming removed 4 bases from V and 1 base from J; junction bases left unmatched: 3. The DNA of the CDR3 is TGCAGCGTTGCGACAGGGAGGAACACTGAAGCTTTCTTT. Protein: CSVATGRNTEAFF.

V usage is TRBV19 and J usage is TRBJ2-1, with no clear D. The CDR3 length is 13 residues. CDR1 and CDR2 from the germline V gene are LNHDA and SQIVND (reference sequence). Trimming cost V 7 bases and J 7 bases, with 14 bases left between them. The DNA for the CDR3 is TGTGCCAGTAAGCACTCCGGTGGGAATGAGCAGTTCTTC. It codes for CASKHSGGNEQFF.

This clone was picked up a small number of times. The V gene is TRBV4-3, the J gene TRBJ1-2, with TRBD1 identical over 8 bases. J gave up 4 bases and V 4 bases, and 8 bases lay outside the gene matches. Germline lookup yields CDR1 LGHNA and CDR2 YSLEER. The CDR3 spans 15 residues. The CDR3: CASSLDRGWGYGYTF. The CDR3 DNA sequence: TGCGCCAGCAGCCTTGACAGGGGATGGGGCTATGGCTACACCTTC.

The count of this clone is one. This rearrangement joins TRBV6-5 to TRBJ2-1, with D perhaps matching TRBD1 (5 bases). The germline V and J ends were trimmed by 6 bases and 6 bases, with 12 bases remaining between them. This CDR3 region has 13 residues. The germline gives CDR1 MNHEY, CDR2 SVGAGI. In DNA, the CDR3 is TGTGCCAGCAGCCCCGTCCAGGGCAATGAGCAGTTCTTC. It specifies CASSPVQGNEQFF.